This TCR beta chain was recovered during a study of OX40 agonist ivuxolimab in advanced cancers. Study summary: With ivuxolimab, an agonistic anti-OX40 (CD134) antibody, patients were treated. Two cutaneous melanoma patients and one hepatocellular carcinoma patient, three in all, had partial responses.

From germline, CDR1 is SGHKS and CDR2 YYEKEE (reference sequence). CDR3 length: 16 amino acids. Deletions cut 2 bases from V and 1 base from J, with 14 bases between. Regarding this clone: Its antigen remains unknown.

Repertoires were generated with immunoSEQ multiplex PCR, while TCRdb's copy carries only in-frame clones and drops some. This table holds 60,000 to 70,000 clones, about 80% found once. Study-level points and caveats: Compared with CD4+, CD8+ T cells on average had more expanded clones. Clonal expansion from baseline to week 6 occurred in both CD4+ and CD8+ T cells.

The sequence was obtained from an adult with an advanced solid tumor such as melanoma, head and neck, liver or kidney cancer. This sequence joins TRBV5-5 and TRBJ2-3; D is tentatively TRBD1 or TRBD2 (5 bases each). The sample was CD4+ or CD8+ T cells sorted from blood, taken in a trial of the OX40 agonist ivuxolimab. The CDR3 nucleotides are TGTGCCAGCAGCTTACTAGGGGAGAGCGGCACAGATACGCAGTATTTT. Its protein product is CASSLLGESGTDTQYF.